This T cell receptor (beta chain) was captured in a study of Ad26.COV2.S vaccination and SARS-CoV-2 variants. About this clone: The antigen is unknown.

The CDR3 covers 16 residues. CDR1 is SGHAT and CDR2 is FQNNGV in the germline V gene. Deletions cut 3 bases from V and 2 bases from J, with 17 bases between. Clones were read by immunoSEQ multiplex PCR, and TCRdb kept only the in-frame ones, dropping some. In the table there are some 400,000 clones, 75% to 90% of which are singletons. Broader study findings: People who got the vaccine or the placebo had similar non-spike TCR breadth. Total T cell responses, in the TCR breadth and depth analyses, may have been underestimated.

Specified treatment: around 19 received Ad26.COV2.S at low or high dose, single or two shots; roughly 5 received placebo; per-sample allocation not given. At day 63 after the first vaccine or placebo injection, samples were drawn. Adults aged 18-55 years in Boston included the donor. The clonotype was recovered from a person between 18 and 60 years old who received the Ad26.COV2.S COVID-19 vaccine or a placebo. The sequenced sample was peripheral blood, obtained in a trial of Ad26.COV2.S vaccine versus placebo. The chain combines TRBV11-2 with TRBJ2-7; D remains ambiguous. The CDR3: CASSFYKEAPAYEQYF. The CDR3 region has the DNA TGTGCCAGCAGCTTCTACAAGGAAGCTCCTGCCTACGAGCAGTACTTC.